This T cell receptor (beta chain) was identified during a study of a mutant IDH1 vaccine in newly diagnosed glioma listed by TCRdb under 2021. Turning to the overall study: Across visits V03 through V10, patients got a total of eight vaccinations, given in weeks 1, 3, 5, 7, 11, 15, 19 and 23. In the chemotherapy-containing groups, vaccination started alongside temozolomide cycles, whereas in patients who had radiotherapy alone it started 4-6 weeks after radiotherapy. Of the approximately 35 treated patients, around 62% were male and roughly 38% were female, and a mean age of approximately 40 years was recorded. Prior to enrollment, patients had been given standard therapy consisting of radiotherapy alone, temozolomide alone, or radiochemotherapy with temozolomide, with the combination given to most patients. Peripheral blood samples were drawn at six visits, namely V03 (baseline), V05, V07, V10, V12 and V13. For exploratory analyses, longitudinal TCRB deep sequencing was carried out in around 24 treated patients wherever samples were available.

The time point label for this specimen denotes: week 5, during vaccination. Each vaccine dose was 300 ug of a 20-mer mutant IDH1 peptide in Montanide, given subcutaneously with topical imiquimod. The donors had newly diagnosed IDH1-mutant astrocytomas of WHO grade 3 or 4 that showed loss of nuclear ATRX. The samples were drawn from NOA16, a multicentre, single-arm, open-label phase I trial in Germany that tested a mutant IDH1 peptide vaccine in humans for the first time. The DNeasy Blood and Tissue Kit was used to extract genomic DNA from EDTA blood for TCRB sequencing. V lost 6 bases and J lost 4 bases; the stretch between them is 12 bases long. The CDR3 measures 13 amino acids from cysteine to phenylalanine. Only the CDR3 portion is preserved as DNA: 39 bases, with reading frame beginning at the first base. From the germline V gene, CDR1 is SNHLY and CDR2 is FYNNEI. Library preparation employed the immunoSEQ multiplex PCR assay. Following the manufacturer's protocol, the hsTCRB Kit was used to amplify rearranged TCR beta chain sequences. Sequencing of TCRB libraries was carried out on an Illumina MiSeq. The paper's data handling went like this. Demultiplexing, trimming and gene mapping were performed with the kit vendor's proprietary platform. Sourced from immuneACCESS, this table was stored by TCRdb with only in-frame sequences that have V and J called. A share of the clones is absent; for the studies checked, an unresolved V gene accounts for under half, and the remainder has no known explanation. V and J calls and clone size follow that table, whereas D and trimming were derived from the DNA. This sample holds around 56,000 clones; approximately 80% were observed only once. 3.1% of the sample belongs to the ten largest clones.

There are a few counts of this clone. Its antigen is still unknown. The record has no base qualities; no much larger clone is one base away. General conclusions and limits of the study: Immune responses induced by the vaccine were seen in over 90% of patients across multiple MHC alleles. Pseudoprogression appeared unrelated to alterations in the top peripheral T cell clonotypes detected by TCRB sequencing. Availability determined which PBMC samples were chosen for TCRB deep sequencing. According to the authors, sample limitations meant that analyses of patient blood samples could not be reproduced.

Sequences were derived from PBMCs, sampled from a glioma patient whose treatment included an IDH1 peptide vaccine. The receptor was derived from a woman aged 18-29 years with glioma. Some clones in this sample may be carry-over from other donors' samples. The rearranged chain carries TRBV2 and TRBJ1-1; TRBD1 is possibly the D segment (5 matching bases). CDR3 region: CASREQEGTEAFF. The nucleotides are TGTGCCAGCAGGGAACAGGAAGGCACTGAAGCTTTCTTT.